This is a list of T cell receptor beta chains from one sample in a study of T cell responses to AZD1222 COVID-19 vaccine. This table comes from immunoSEQ multiplex PCR, and its TCRdb copy is limited to in-frame clones, with some not included. The sample holds around 160,000 clones, 91% seen once. The sequencing used peripheral blood, collected on day 0 of AZD1222 vaccination. Every receptor here comes from an adult in good health. The CDR3 runs from the conserved cysteine through the conserved F or W. D genes are given only for firm matches.

d_call,j_call,v_call,cdr3_nt,cdr3_aa
TRBD1,TRBJ1-2,TRBV5-8,TGTGCCAGCAGCGTCGGACAGGACTATGGCTACACCTTC,CASSVGQDYGYTF
.,TRBJ2-7,TRBV6-6,TGTGCCAGCAGTTACGGCGTCGCGGGGAACGAGCAGTACTTC,CASSYGVAGNEQYF
.,TRBJ1-1,TRBV2,TGTGCCAGCAGTGACACCGAGGGGCGCACTGAAGCTTTCTTT,CASSDTEGRTEAFF
TRBD1,TRBJ1-5,TRBV24-1,TGTGCCACCAGTGACCGGGACAGGGATTTTCAGCCCCAGCATTTT,CATSDRDRDFQPQHF
.,TRBJ1-2,TRBV7-2,TGTGCCAGCAGCCCCGCGAAGGGGGGGCGAGGCTACACCTTC,CASSPAKGGRGYTF
.,TRBJ1-5,TRBV5-6,TGTGCCAGCAGCTTTGAGGGCTATAGCAATCAGCCCCAGCATTTT,CASSFEGYSNQPQHF
.,TRBJ1-3,TRBV5-8,TGTGCCAGCAGCTTGTACAGGGATGGAAACTCTGGAAACACCATATATTTT,CASSLYRDGNSGNTIYF
TRBD1,TRBJ2-5,TRBV7-3,TGTGCCAGCAGCTCAGACAGGGAAGAGACCCAGTACTTC,CASSSDREETQYF
TRBD2,TRBJ2-3,TRBV7-8,TGTGCCAGCAGCCGATCCGGGGGGAGTGGGGATACGCAGTATTTT,CASSRSGGSGDTQYF
TRBD1,TRBJ1-5,TRBV4-1,TGCGCCAGCAGCCAGGGGACAGGGCCTGCTCAGCCCCAGCATTTT,CASSQGTGPAQPQHF
TRBD2,TRBJ2-7,TRBV6-2/TRBV6-3,TGTGCCAGCAGCCCTACCTCGACTAGCGGCGAGCAGTACTTC,CASSPTSTSGEQYF
.,TRBJ1-5,TRBV7-2,TGTGCCAGCAGCTTAGGGGGGGCAGCATCCAATCAGCCCCAGCATTTT,CASSLGGAASNQPQHF
.,TRBJ1-3,TRBV2,TGTGCCAGCAAGGGCCTCCGGGAGGGAAACACCATATATTTT,CASKGLREGNTIYF
TRBD2,TRBJ2-1,TRBV6-2/TRBV6-3,TGTGCCAGCAGCCAGCTAGCGGGAGGTTTTGGTGAGCAGTTCTTC,CASSQLAGGFGEQFF